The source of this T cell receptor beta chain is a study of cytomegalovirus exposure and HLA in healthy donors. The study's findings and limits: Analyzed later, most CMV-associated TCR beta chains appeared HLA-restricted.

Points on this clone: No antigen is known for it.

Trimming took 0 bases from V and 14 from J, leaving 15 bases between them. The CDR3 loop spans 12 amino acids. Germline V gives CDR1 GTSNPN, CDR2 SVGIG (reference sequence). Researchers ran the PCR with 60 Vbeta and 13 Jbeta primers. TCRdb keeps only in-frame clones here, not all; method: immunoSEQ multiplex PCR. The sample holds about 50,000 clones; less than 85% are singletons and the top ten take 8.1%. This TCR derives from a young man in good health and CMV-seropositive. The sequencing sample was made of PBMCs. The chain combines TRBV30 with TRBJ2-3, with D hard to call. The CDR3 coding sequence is TGTGCCTGGAGTGTACATTCTGATGATCGGTATTTT. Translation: CAWSVHSDDRYF.